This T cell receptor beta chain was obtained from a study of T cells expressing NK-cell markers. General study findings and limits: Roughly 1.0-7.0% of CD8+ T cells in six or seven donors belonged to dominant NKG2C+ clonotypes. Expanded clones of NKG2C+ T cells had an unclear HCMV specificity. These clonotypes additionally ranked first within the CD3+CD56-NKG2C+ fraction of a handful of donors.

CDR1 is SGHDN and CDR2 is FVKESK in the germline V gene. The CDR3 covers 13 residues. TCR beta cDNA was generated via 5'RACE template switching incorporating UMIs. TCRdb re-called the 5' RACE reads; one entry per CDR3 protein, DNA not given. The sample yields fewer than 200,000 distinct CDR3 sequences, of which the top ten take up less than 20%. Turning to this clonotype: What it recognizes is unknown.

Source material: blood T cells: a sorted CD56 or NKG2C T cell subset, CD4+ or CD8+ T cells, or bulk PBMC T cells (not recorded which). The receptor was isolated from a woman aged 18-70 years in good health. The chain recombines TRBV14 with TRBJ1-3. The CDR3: CASSHPSGNTIYF.